Below are 6 T cell receptor beta chains sequenced from a single sample in a study of blood T cell repertoires in COVID-19. Method: immunoSEQ multiplex PCR; TCRdb's copy keeps in-frame clones and lacks some. In the table there are tens of thousands of clones, 88% of which are singletons. The sequenced material came from peripheral blood. These receptors originate from a woman between 45 and 60 years old with active or convalescent COVID-19.

The table lists this clone with a count of one. V is TRBV28 and J is TRBJ2-5, with D maybe TRBD2 (5 bases). The length of the CDR3 is 14 residues. V was trimmed by 6 bases and J by 4 bases, leaving 15 bases between them. Germline V gives CDR1 MDHEN, CDR2 SYDVKM. The CDR3 DNA reads as TGTGCCAGCAGCGAATGGGGAGCGCGAGAGACCCAGTACTTC. Amino acid sequence: CASSEWGARETQYF.

This clone appeared a single time. The CDR3 sequence: CASSSPGTGSSYEQYF. CDR3 nucleotide sequence: TGCGCCAGCAGCTCGCCCGGGACAGGGAGCTCCTACGAGCAGTACTTC. V gene TRBV5-1 combines with J gene TRBJ2-7, with 9 bases aligning to TRBD1. Germline CDR1 SGHRS, CDR2 YFSETQ. With V trimmed by 3 bases and J by 0 bases, 7 bases remained unmatched. The CDR3 is 16 amino acids. Full variable domain (remainder filled in from reference TRBV5-1 and TRBJ2-7): KAGVTQTPRYLIKTRGQQVTLSCSPISGHRSVSWYQQTPGQGLQFLFEYFSETQRNKGNFPGRFSGRQFSNSRSEMNVSTLELGDSALYLCASSSPGTGSSYEQYFGPGTRLTVT.

The genes are TRBV9 and TRBJ2-5; 9 bases match TRBD1. Trimming took 5 bases from V and 1 from J; bases not matched to a gene: 9. The CDR3 sequence is 16 residues long. Germline V lookup: CDR1 SGDLS, CDR2 YYNGEE. The CDR3 nucleotides are TGTGCCAGCAGTTTTGGGCTACAGGGGGCCCAAGAGACCCAGTACTTC. This translates into CASSFGLQGAQETQYF.

The V gene is TRBV7-3, the J gene TRBJ2-2; D call uncertain. The CDR3 is 13 residues long. V was shortened by 0 bases and J by 6 bases, with 5 bases between the two germline ends. The germline V gene encodes CDR1 SGHTA and CDR2 FQGTGA. CDR3 residues: CASSLTSSGELFF. The CDR3 bases are TGTGCCAGCAGCTTAACGAGTTCCGGGGAGCTGTTTTTT.

The chain carries TRBV6-5 and TRBJ1-1; D unclear. This CDR3 is built from 15 residues. V was pared by 2 bases and J by 2 bases, with 12 bases between. The V gene's germline CDR1 is MNHEY and CDR2 SVGAGI. CDR3 sequence reads: CASSYGWRRNTEAFF. CDR3 bases: TGTGCCAGCAGTTACGGGTGGAGGAGAAACACTGAAGCTTTCTTT.

The chain employs TRBV27 and TRBJ2-7; perhaps TRBD2 as D (6 bases). V was shortened by 4 bases and J by 2 bases, with 15 bases between the two germline ends. Germline CDR1 and CDR2: MNHEY and SMNVEV (reference sequence). The CDR3 covers 15 residues. This CDR3 reads CASSSAGTDTYEQYF. CDR3 DNA: TGTGCCAGCAGTTCAGCCGGGACTGACACCTACGAGCAGTACTTC.